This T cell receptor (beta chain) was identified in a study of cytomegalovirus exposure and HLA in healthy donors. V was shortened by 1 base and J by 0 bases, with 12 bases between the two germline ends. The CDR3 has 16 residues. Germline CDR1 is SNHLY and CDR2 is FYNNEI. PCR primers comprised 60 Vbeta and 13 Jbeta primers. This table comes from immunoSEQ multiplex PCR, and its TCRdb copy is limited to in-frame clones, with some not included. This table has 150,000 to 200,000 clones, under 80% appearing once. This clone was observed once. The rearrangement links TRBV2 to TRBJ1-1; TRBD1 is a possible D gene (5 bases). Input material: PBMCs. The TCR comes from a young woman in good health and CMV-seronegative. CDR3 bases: TGTGCCAGCAGTGAAGAGACAGTCAGTTTGAACACTGAAGCTTTCTTT. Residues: CASSEETVSLNTEAFF.